Listed below are T cell receptor beta chains from one sample, sequenced in a study of cytomegalovirus exposure and HLA in healthy donors. TCRdb's copy holds only in-frame clones and misses some; the assay was immunoSEQ multiplex PCR. The sample includes 75,000 to 100,000 clones, around 77% of them seen just once. Sequencing was carried out using PBMCs. These receptors were collected from a man in his forties in good health and CMV-seronegative. Both conserved end residues are part of each CDR3. The D gene is left open where the match is weak. Not all rows give a size; the values are once, few, many and, for expanded clones, a class.

D gene	V gene	J gene	clone size	CDR3 DNA	CDR3 protein
NA	TRBV2	TRBJ2-2	NA	TGTGCCAGCAGTGAGCGGGCAGGCGGGGAGCTGTTTTTT	CASSERAGGELFF
TRBD1	TRBV27	TRBJ1-5	NA	TGTGCCAGCAGTTTAGGACAGGGGCCGAATCAGCCCCAGCATTTT	CASSLGQGPNQPQHF
NA	TRBV28	TRBJ2-7	NA	TGTGCCAGCAGGGGGACAACCGCACTTGCCCTCGACGAGCAGTACTTC	CASRGTTALALDEQYF
TRBD1	TRBV5-1	TRBJ2-1	NA	TGCGCCAGCAGCTTGGAGGGACAGGCTTACAATGAGCAGTTCTTC	CASSLEGQAYNEQFF
NA	TRBV29-1	TRBJ1-2	NA	TGCAGCGTTGAAGGGGGTCGGGGGATAGGGGATGGCTACACCTTC	CSVEGGRGIGDGYTF
NA	TRBV28	TRBJ1-5	NA	TGTGCCAGCAGTTTCGGCAGGGATAGCAATCAGCCCCAGCATTTT	CASSFGRDSNQPQHF
NA	TRBV4-2	TRBJ2-2	NA	TGTGCCAGCAGCCAAACGGGAGAGCATACCGGGGAGCTGTTTTTT	CASSQTGEHTGELFF
NA	TRBV5-8	TRBJ1-2	NA	TGTGCCAGCAGCTTGTGGCAGATTTCTAACTATGGCTACACCTTC	CASSLWQISNYGYTF
NA	TRBV2	TRBJ2-7	NA	TGTGCCAGCAGGGATTCGGGGGGCGGGCTCTACGAGCAGTACTTC	CASRDSGGGLYEQYF
NA	TRBV6-4	TRBJ2-7	NA	TGTGCCAGCAGTGACCATGGTTTTGGTAGCGAGCAGTACTTC	CASSDHGFGSEQYF
NA	TRBV28	TRBJ2-7	NA	TGTGCCAGCCAGACAGTAGGCTACGAGCAGTACTTC	CASQTVGYEQYF
TRBD2	TRBV11-2	TRBJ2-5	NA	TGTGCCAGCAGCCACGGGGGGGCAGGGGAGACCCAGTACTTC	CASSHGGAGETQYF
TRBD2	TRBV27	TRBJ2-7	NA	TGTGCCAGCAGTGAGACTAGCGGGAGATTATACGAGCAGTACTTC	CASSETSGRLYEQYF
NA	TRBV5-1	TRBJ1-5	NA	TGCGCCAGCAGCTTGGAAGGGGGGGGGTCCCAGCATTTT	CASSLEGGGSQHF
NA	TRBV6-1	TRBJ1-6	NA	TGTGCCAGCAGTGATGCAACAGGGTCAGCTACCTATAATTCACCCCTCCACTTT	CASSDATGSATYNSPLHF
TRBD1	TRBV7-2	TRBJ1-4	NA	TGTGCCAGCAGCCTAGAGACAGGGAGAAATGAAAAACTGTTTTTT	CASSLETGRNEKLFF
NA	TRBV2	TRBJ2-3	few	TGTGCCAGCAGTCCCTGGGCAGGAAGCACAGATACGCAGTATTTT	CASSPWAGSTDTQYF
NA	TRBV5-1	TRBJ1-1	NA	TGCGCCAGCAGCAAACAGGGTTCCCCTGAAGCTTTCTTT	CASSKQGSPEAFF
TRBD2	TRBV5-5	TRBJ2-7	once	TGTGCCAGCAGCTGGTCTGGGGGGGCCTACGAGCAGTACTTC	CASSWSGGAYEQYF
TRBD1	TRBV28	TRBJ2-5	NA	TGTGCCAGCAGTTTAGGACAGGGGGGACATGAGACCCAGTACTTC	CASSLGQGGHETQYF
TRBD2	TRBV4-2	TRBJ2-5	NA	TGTGCCAGCAGCCAAGAGCGGGGAGGGGAAGAGACCCAGTACTTC	CASSQERGGEETQYF
TRBD1	TRBV19	TRBJ2-7	NA	TGTGCCAGTACTCAGACAGGGAGCTCCTACGAGCAGTACTTC	CASTQTGSSYEQYF
NA	TRBV23-1	TRBJ2-4	NA	TGCGCCAGCAGTCACCCACTAGATTTTGACAAAAACATTCAGTACTTC	CASSHPLDFDKNIQYF
NA	TRBV2	TRBJ1-4	NA	TGTGCCAGCAGAACCAACCTCAGGGGTGCAACTAATGAAAAACTGTTTTTT	CASRTNLRGATNEKLFF
NA	TRBV6-1	TRBJ2-2	NA	TGTGCCAGCAGTGCGGGACTCGATAAGCACACCGGGGAGCTGTTTTTT	CASSAGLDKHTGELFF
TRBD2	TRBV30	TRBJ2-1	NA	TGTGCCTGGAGTAAGGGGGCTCGTTCGACTAGCGGGTACAATGAGCAGTTCTTC	CAWSKGARSTSGYNEQFF
TRBD1	TRBV10-1	TRBJ1-5	NA	TGCGCCAATCCGGACAGGGTGAGCAATCAGCCCCAGCATTTT	CANPDRVSNQPQHF
NA	TRBV7-2	TRBJ2-1	NA	TGTGCCAGCAGCTTAGCTGCTAGCGCCCTGCTGTATGAGCAGTTCTTC	CASSLAASALLYEQFF
NA	TRBV25-1	TRBJ1-2	NA	TGTGCCAGCAGTGATCCGGGAGCTAACTATGGCTACACCTTC	CASSDPGANYGYTF
TRBD1	TRBV19	TRBJ2-5	NA	TGTGCCAGTAGTACAGGGGGCAAAGGTCAAGAGACCCAGTACTTC	CASSTGGKGQETQYF
TRBD1	TRBV15	TRBJ2-1	NA	TGTGCCACCAGCAGAGAGGCACAGGGGGCGCGGAATGAGCAGTTCTTC	CATSREAQGARNEQFF